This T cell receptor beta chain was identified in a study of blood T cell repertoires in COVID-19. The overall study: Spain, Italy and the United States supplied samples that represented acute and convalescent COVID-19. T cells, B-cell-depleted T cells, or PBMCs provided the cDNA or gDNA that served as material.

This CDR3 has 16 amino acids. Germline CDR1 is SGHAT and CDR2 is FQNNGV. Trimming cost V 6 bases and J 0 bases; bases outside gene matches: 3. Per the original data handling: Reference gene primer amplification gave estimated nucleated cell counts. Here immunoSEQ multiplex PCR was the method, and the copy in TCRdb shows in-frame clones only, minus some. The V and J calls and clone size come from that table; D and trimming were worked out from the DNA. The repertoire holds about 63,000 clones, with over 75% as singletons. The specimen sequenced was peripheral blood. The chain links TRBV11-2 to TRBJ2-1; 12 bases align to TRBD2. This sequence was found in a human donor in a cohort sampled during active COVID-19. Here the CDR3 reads CASRSLAGGSYNEQFF. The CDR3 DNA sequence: TGTGCCAGCAGGTCACTAGCGGGAGGCTCCTACAATGAGCAGTTCTTC.